One sample yielded the 17 T cell receptor beta chains listed below, sequenced in a study of tumor-infiltrating lymphocytes in localized non-small cell lung cancer (dated by TCRdb to the early 2020s). Library preparation was by the immunoSEQ multiplex PCR assay. The table was pulled from immuneACCESS by TCRdb, which kept in-frame rearrangements only. Such tables lose some clones; where checked, under half of the loss comes from unresolved V genes, and the rest has no known cause. The sample contains 11,000 or so clones, around 83% of them found a single time. 7.5% to 8.5% of the sample is held by the ten biggest clonotypes. The sequenced sample was lung tumor tissue. Receptor source: a human donor with non-small cell lung cancer.

V usage is TRBV5-1 and J usage is TRBJ2-7, with D unclear. V gave up 4 bases and J gave up 7 bases, with 12 bases separating them. CDR3 length: 12 amino acids. Germline CDR1 is SGHRS and CDR2 is YFSETQ. CDR3: CASSGGSEEQYF. CDR3 in DNA: TGCGCCAGCAGCGGTGGATCCGAGGAGCAGTACTTC.

The V and J genes are TRBV27 and TRBJ2-5; 11 bases are shared with TRBD1. This CDR3 has 15 residues. The ends lost 10 bases at V and 4 bases at J; junction bases unmatched: 11. Germline loops: CDR1 MNHEY, CDR2 SMNVEV (reference sequence). The CDR3 region has the DNA TGTGCCACCCTCCGGACAGGGGGCTGGGGAGAGACCCAGTACTTC. As protein: CATLRTGGWGETQYF.

The CDR3 region is CASRTTGLSYEQYF. The CDR3 nucleotides are TGTGCCAGTAGAACGACAGGGCTTTCCTACGAGCAGTACTTC. The rearrangement joins TRBV19 to TRBJ2-7, with 7 nucleotides matching TRBD1. V lost 6 bases, J lost 1 base, and 6 bases stayed unmatched. Germline V CDR1 and CDR2: LNHDA, SQIVND (reference sequence). The CDR3 length is 14 residues. Full variable domain (missing parts from reference TRBV19 and TRBJ2-7): DGGITQSPKYLFRKEGQNVTLSCEQNLNHDAMYWYRQDPGQGLRLIYYSQIVNDFQKGDIAEGYSVSREKKESFPLTVTSAQKNPTAFYLCASRTTGLSYEQYFGPGTRLTVT.

CDR3 coding DNA: TGTGCCAGCAGTTTAGGGCAGTTCTACGAGCAGTACTTC. It specifies CASSLGQFYEQYF. The chain carries TRBV27 and TRBJ2-7; D gene unclear. Germline V gene lookup returns CDR1 MNHEY and CDR2 SMNVEV (reference sequence). The CDR3 spans 13 residues. The V and J ends lost 2 bases and 3 bases respectively, with 8 bases between them.

This rearrangement joins TRBV9 to TRBJ2-5; D is possibly TRBD1 or TRBD2 (5 bases each). Trimming left V 0 bases short and J 7 bases short, with 16 bases between. The CDR3 has 15 amino acids. Germline V gene lookup returns CDR1 SGDLS and CDR2 YYNGEE. In DNA, the CDR3 is TGTGCCAGCAGCGTAGGAGGGGACGGCGGGCTGACCCAGTACTTC. Protein: CASSVGGDGGLTQYF.

V usage is TRBV5-6 and J usage is TRBJ1-4; D uncertain. The CDR3 is 13 residues long. Germline CDR1 reads SGHDT; CDR2 reads YYEEEE. V lost 4 bases and J 7 bases, leaving 11 bases between the germline ends. In DNA form, the CDR3 reads TGTGCCAGCAGCGATTATCTGAGTGAAAAACTGTTTTTT. It specifies CASSDYLSEKLFF.

V gene TRBV27 combines with J gene TRBJ2-7, with no clear D. CDR1 and CDR2 from the germline V gene are MNHEY and SMNVEV (reference sequence). The V end was cut by 4 bases, the J end by 1 base, with 17 bases between. This CDR3 has 16 residues. CDR3 DNA sequence: TGTGCCAGCAGTTCCCGTCCCTTAACCGAGTCCTACGAGCAGTACTTC. Translated, it gives CASSSRPLTESYEQYF.

The V and J genes are TRBV18 and TRBJ2-2, with 11 nucleotides matching TRBD2. J lost 4 bases, V lost 0 bases, and 4 bases had no gene match. The germline gives CDR1 KGHSH, CDR2 LQKENI. The CDR3 loop spans 17 amino acids. CDR3 nucleotides: TGTGCCAGCTCACCACCTCTAGCGGGAGGAGGCACCGGGGAGCTGTTTTTT. Residues: CASSPPLAGGGTGELFF.

V gene TRBV2 combines with J gene TRBJ2-3; perhaps D is TRBD1 or TRBD2 (6 bases each). CDR1 SNHLY and CDR2 FYNNEI come from the germline V gene. The CDR3 runs to 17 residues. Trimming took 6 bases from V and 2 from J, leaving 21 bases between them. The CDR3 here is CASRGGPGRGLTDTQYF. CDR3 coding DNA: TGTGCCAGCAGGGGAGGACCGGGTCGGGGGCTCACAGATACGCAGTATTTT.

This clone was seen only once. J is TRBJ2-2 and V is TRBV11-2, with D unresolved. Trimming took off 6 bases at V and 0 bases at J, with 11 bases between the two ends. CDR1 and CDR2 from the germline V gene are SGHAT and FQNNGV. The CDR3 has 15 residues. CDR3 region: CASRSLAANTGELFF. CDR3 DNA: TGTGCCAGCAGGTCATTGGCCGCGAACACCGGGGAGCTGTTTTTT.

V is TRBV27 and J is TRBJ1-1, with D perhaps matching TRBD1 (5 bases). The germline V gene encodes CDR1 MNHEY and CDR2 SMNVEV (reference sequence). Trimming pared 5 bases from V and 3 bases from J, leaving 13 bases between. The CDR3 is 14 amino acids. The CDR3 bases are TGTGCCAGCAGTGTAGACAGAATCTACACTGAAGCTTTCTTT. This sequence encodes CASSVDRIYTEAFF.

This chain joins TRBV5-5 and TRBJ2-5; D ambiguous. Germline CDR1 and CDR2: SGHKS and YYEKEE (reference sequence). The CDR3 length is 14 residues. Trimming left V 4 bases short and J 5 bases short, with 15 bases between. CDR3 protein: CASSPWSTAETQYF. CDR3 sequence (DNA): TGTGCCAGCAGCCCGTGGAGCACAGCGGAGACCCAGTACTTC.

Note on this clone: Different DNA sequences within this sample yield the same CDR3. The chain carries TRBV4-3 and TRBJ1-1; a possible D gene is TRBD1 (5 bases). Germline V lookup: CDR1 LGHNA, CDR2 YSLEER. The CDR3 is 15 residues long. Trimming removed 1 base at V and 1 base at J, with 10 bases between. This CDR3 reads CASSQVGQGNTEAFF. CDR3 bases: TGCGCCAGCAGCCAAGTGGGGCAGGGGAACACTGAAGCTTTCTTT.

J is TRBJ2-5 and V is TRBV5-6; D is ambiguous. The CDR3 covers 14 residues. Deletions cut 1 base from V and 1 base from J, with 8 bases between. Germline CDR1 reads SGHDT; CDR2 reads YYEEEE. In DNA form, the CDR3 reads TGTGCCAGCAGCTTGTCGGGTTCCCAAGAGACCCAGTACTTC. It yields the protein CASSLSGSQETQYF.

This rearrangement joins TRBV25-1 to TRBJ2-3, with TRBD2 as a possible D gene (6 bases). Germline-derived CDR1 and CDR2 are MGHDK and SYGVNS. V lost 6 bases to trimming and J lost 2 bases, with 15 bases between them. The CDR3 length is 15 residues. CDR3 nucleotide sequence: TGTGCCAGCAGATCTTCCGGGAGCTCCACAGATACGCAGTATTTT. Amino acid sequence: CASRSSGSSTDTQYF.

The genes are TRBV5-6 and TRBJ2-1; D not resolved. V dropped 0 bases and J dropped 4 bases, with 11 bases sitting between them. The CDR3 is made up of 15 amino acids. From germline, CDR1 is SGHDT and CDR2 YYEEEE. The CDR3 DNA is TGTGCCAGCAGCTTGGACGGATTGCGATACAATGAGCAGTTCTTC. Its protein is CASSLDGLRYNEQFF.

The chain uses TRBV30 and TRBJ1-2; D unclear. The CDR3 has 14 residues. Germline V gene lookup returns CDR1 GTSNPN and CDR2 SVGIG (reference sequence). The V and J ends lost 0 bases and 0 bases respectively, with 8 bases between them. The DNA of the CDR3 is TGTGCCTGGAGTGTACTACAGACTAACTATGGCTACACCTTC. Encoded protein: CAWSVLQTNYGYTF.